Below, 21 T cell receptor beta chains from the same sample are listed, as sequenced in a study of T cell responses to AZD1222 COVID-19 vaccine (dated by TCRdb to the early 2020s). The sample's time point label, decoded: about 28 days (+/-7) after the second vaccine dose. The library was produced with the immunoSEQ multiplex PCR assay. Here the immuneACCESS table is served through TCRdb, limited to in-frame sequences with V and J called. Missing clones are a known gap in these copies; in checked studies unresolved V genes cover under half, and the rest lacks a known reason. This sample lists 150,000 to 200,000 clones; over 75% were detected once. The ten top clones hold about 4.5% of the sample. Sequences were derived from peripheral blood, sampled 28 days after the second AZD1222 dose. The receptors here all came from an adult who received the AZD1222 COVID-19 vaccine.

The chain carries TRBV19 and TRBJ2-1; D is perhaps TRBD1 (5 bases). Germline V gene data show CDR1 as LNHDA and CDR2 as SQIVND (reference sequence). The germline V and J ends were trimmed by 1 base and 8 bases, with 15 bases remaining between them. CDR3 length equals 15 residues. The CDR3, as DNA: TGTGCCAGTAGTATAGGGGGCTTGAATGGGTATGAGCAGTTCTTC. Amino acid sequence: CASSIGGLNGYEQFF.

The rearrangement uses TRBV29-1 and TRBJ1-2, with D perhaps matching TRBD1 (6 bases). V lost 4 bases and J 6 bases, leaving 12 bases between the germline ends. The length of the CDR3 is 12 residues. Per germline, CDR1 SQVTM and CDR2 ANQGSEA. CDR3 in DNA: TGCAGCGTTGTTAGAGGGGGAGATGGCTACACCTTC. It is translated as CSVVRGGDGYTF.

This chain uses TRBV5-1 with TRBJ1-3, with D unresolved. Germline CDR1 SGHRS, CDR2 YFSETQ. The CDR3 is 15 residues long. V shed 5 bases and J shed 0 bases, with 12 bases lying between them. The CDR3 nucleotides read TGCGCCAGCAGGAGCCACGGATACTCTGGAAACACCATATATTTT. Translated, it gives CASRSHGYSGNTIYF.

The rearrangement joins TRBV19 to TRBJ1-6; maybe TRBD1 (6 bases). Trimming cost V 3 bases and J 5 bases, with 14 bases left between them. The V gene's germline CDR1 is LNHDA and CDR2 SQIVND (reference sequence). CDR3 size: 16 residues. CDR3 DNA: TGTGCCAGTAGTATCCAGGGGAACAGGGATAATTCACCCCTCCACTTT. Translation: CASSIQGNRDNSPLHF. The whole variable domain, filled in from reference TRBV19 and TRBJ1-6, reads DGGITQSPKYLFRKEGQNVTLSCEQNLNHDAMYWYRQDPGQGLRLIYYSQIVNDFQKGDIAEGYSVSREKKESFPLTVTSAQKNPTAFYLCASSIQGNRDNSPLHFGNGTRLTVT.

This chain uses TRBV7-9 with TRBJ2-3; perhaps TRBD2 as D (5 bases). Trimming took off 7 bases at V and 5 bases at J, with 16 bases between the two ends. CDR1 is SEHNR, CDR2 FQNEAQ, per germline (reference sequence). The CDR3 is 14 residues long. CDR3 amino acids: CASTLTKLKDTQYF. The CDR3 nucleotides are TGTGCCAGCACCCTGACTAAGTTGAAAGATACGCAGTATTTT.

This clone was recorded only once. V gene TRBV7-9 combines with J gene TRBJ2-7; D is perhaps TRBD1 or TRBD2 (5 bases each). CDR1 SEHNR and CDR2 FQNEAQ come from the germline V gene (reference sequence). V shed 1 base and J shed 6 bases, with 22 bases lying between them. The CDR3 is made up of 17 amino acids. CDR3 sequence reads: CASSLGASSGPEGEQYF. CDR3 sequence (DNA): TGTGCCAGCAGCTTAGGAGCCTCCTCGGGACCCGAGGGCGAGCAGTACTTC.

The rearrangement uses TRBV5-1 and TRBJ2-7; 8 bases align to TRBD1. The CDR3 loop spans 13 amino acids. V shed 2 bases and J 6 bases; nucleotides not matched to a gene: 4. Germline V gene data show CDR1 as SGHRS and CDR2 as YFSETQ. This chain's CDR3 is CASSLGQGPEQYF. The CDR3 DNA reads TGCGCCAGCAGCTTAGGACAGGGACCCGAGCAGTACTTC.

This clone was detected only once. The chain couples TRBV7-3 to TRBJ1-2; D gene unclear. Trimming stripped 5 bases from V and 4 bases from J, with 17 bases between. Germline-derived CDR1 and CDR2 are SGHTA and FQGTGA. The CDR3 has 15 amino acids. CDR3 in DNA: TGTGCCAGCAGCCCTTTAACCCCAGACCCCTATGGCTACACCTTC. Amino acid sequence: CASSPLTPDPYGYTF. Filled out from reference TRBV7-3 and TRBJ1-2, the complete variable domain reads GAGVSQTPSNKVTEKGKYVELRCDPISGHTALYWYRQSLGQGPEFLIYFQGTGAADDSGLPNDRFFAVRPEGSVSTLKIQRTERGDSAVYLCASSPLTPDPYGYTFGSGTRLTVV.

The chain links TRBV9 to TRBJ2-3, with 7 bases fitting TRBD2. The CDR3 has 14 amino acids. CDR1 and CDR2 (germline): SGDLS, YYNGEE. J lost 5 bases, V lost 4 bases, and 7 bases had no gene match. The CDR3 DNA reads TGTGCCAGCAGCCCCCGCTGGGGGGGAGATACGCAGTATTTT. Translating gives CASSPRWGGDTQYF.

The CDR3 DNA follows: TGTGCCAGCAGTTTTCTCGCCAAAAGGGAGAGCGGCTACACCTTC. This encodes CASSFLAKRESGYTF. The V and J genes are TRBV27 and TRBJ1-2, with no clear D. The length of the CDR3 is 15 residues. Trimming pared 3 bases from V and 8 bases from J, leaving 19 bases between. Germline CDR1 and CDR2: MNHEY and SMNVEV (reference sequence).

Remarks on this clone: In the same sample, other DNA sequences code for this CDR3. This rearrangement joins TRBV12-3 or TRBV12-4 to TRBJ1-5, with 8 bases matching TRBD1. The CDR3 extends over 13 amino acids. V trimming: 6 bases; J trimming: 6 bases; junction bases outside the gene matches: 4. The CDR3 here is CASSQGAGQPQHF. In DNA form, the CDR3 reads TGTGCCAGCAGCCAGGGGGCGGGTCAGCCCCAGCATTTT.

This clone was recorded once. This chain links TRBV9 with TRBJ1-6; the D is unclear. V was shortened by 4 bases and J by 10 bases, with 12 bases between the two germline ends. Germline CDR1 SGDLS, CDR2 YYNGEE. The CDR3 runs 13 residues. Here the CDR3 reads CASSLRLESPLHF. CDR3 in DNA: TGTGCCAGCAGCCTTAGACTGGAGTCACCCCTCCACTTT. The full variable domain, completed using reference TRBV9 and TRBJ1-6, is DSGVTQTPKHLITATGQRVTLRCSPRSGDLSVYWYQQSLDQGLQFLIQYYNGEERAKGNILERFSAQQFPDLHSELNLSSLELGDSALYFCASSLRLESPLHFGNGTRLTVT.

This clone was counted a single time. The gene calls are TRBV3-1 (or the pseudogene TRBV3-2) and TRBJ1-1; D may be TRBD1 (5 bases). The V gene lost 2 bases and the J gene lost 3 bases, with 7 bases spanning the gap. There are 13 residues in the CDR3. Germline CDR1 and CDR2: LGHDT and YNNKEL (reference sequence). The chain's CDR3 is CASSQTGDTEAFF. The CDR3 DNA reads TGTGCCAGCAGCCAAACAGGCGACACTGAAGCTTTCTTT.

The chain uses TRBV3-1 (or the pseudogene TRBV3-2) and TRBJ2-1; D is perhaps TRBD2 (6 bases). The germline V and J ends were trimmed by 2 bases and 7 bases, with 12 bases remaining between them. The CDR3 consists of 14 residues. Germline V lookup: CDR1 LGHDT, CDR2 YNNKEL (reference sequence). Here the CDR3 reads CASSQYDGGNEQFF. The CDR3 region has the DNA TGTGCCAGCAGCCAATACGATGGGGGGAATGAGCAGTTCTTC.

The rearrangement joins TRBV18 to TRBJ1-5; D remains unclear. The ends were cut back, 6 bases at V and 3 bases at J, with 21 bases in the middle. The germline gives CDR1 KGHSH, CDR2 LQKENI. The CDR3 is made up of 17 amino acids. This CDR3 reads CASSAAAVSSLNQPQHF. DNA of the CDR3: TGTGCCAGCTCGGCGGCGGCGGTCAGCTCCCTCAATCAGCCCCAGCATTTT.

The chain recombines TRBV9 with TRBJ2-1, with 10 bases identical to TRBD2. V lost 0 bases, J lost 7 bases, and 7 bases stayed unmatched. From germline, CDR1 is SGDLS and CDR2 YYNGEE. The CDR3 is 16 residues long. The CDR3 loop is CASSVGQRGGLNEQFF. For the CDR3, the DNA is TGTGCCAGCAGCGTAGGACAGCGGGGGGGCCTTAATGAGCAGTTCTTC.

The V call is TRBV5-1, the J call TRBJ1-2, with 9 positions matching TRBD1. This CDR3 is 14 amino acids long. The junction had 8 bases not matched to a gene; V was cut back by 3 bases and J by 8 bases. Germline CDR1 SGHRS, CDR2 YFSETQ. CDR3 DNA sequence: TGCGCCAGCAGCTGGGGACAGGGCAACGGGGGCTACACCTTC. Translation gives CASSWGQGNGGYTF.

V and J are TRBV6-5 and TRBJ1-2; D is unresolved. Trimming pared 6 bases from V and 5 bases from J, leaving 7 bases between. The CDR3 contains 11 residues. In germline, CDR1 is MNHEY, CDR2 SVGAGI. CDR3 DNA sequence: TGTGCCAGCAGGCAAGCTTATGGCTACACCTTC. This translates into CASRQAYGYTF.

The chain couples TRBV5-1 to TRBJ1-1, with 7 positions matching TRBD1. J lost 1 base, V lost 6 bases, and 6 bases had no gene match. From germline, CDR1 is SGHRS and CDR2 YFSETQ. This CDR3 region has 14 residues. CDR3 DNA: TGCGCCAGCAACCCACAGGGGACGAACACTGAAGCTTTCTTT. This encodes CASNPQGTNTEAFF.

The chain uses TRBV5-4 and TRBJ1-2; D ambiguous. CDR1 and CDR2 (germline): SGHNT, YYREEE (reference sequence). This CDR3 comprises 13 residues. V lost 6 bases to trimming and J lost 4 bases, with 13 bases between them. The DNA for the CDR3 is TGTGCCAGCACCCTCGAAAGGCGCTATGGCTACACCTTC. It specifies CASTLERRYGYTF.

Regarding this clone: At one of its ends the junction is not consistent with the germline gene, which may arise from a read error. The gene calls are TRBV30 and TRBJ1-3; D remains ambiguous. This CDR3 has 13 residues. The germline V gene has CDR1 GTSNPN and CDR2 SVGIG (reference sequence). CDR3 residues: CARRSLSGNTIYF. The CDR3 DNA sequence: TGTGCCAGGAGAAGTCTCTCTGGAAACACCATATATTTT.